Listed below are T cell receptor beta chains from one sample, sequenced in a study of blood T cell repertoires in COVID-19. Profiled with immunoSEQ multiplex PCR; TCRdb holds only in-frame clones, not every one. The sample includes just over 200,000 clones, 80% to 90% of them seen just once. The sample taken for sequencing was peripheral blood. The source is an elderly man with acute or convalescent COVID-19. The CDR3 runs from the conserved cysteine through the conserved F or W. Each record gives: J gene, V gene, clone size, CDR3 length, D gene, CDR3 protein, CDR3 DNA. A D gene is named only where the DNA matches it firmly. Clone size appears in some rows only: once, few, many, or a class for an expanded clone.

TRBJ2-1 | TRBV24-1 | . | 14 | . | CATRAESSYNEQFF | TGTGCCACCAGGGCGGAAAGCTCCTACAATGAGCAGTTCTTC
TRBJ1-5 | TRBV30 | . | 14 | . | CAFSEGAEGQPQHF | TGTGCCTTCTCCGAAGGGGCGGAGGGTCAGCCCCAGCATTTT
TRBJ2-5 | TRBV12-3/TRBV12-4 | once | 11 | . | CASSFRETQYF | TGTGCCAGCAGTTTCAGAGAGACCCAGTACTTC
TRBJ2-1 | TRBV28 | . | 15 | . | CASSFRSNPYNEQFF | TGTGCCAGCAGTTTTCGGTCCAATCCTTACAATGAGCAGTTCTTC
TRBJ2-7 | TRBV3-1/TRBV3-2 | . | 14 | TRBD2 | CASSQGLAVYEQYF | TGTGCCAGCAGCCAAGGCCTAGCGGTCTACGAGCAGTACTTC
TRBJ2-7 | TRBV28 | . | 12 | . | CASGNRMDEQYF | TGTGCCAGCGGTAACAGGATGGACGAGCAGTACTTC
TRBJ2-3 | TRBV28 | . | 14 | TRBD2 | CATTSGTTPGTQYF | TGTGCCACGACTAGCGGGACGACGCCGGGTACGCAGTATTTT
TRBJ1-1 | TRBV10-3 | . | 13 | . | CAISKQGPTEAFF | TGTGCCATCAGTAAACAGGGCCCTACTGAAGCTTTCTTT
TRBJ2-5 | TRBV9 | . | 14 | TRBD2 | CASSLRTSGDTQYF | TGTGCCAGCAGCCTAAGGACTAGCGGTGATACCCAGTACTTC
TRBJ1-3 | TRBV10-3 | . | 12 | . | CAIRKTGNTIYF | TGTGCCATCAGGAAGACAGGAAACACCATATATTTT
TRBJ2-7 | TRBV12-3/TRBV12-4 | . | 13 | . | CASSLSVSYEQYF | TGTGCCAGCAGTTTGTCGGTTTCCTACGAGCAGTACTTC
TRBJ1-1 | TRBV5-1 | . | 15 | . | CASRKDRPVNTEAFF | TGCGCCAGCAGAAAGGACAGACCCGTGAACACTGAAGCTTTCTTT
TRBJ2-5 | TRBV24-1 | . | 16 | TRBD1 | CATSEGGQGIQETQYF | TGTGCCACCAGTGAGGGAGGACAGGGGATCCAAGAGACCCAGTACTTC
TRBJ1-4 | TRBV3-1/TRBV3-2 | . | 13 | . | CASSPRNNEKLFF | TGTGCCAGCAGCCCCAGGAACAATGAAAAACTGTTTTTT
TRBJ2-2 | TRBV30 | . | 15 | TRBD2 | CAWNPSGRPPGELFF | TGTGCCTGGAACCCTAGCGGGAGGCCGCCCGGGGAGCTGTTTTTT
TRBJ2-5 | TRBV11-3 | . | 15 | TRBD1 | CASSHPQGTGETQYF | TGTGCCAGCAGCCACCCACAGGGGACGGGCGAGACCCAGTACTTC
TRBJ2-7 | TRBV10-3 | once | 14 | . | CAISSGTTIVEQYF | TGTGCCATCAGCTCCGGGACAACAATAGTGGAGCAGTACTTC
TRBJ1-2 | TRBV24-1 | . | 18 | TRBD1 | CATSDFRGDGDSFYGYTF | TGTGCCACCAGTGATTTCAGGGGGGACGGGGACAGCTTCTATGGCTACACCTTC
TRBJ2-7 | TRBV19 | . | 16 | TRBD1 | CASSRFPGQGVNEQYF | TGTGCCAGTAGTAGATTTCCGGGACAGGGGGTCAACGAGCAGTACTTC
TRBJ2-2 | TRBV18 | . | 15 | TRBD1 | CASSPDRGIAGELFF | TGTGCCAGCTCCCCCGACAGGGGGATAGCCGGGGAGCTGTTTTTT
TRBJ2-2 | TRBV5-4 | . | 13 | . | CASKQIVGGELFF | TGTGCCAGCAAGCAAATAGTTGGCGGGGAGCTGTTTTTT
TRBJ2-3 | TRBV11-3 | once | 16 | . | CASSGRVDTSTDTQYF | TGTGCCAGCAGCGGCCGGGTGGACACTAGCACAGATACGCAGTATTTT
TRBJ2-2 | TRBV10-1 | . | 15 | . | CASSENRVGTGELFF | TGCGCCAGCAGCGAAAACAGGGTCGGCACCGGGGAGCTGTTTTTT
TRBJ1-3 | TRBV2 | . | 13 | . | CASSESRGNTIYF | TGTGCCAGCAGTGAATCGCGGGGAAACACCATATATTTT
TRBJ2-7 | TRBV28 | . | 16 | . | CASSFQIGRLLDEQYF | TGTGCCAGCAGTTTTCAGATAGGGAGGTTGCTCGACGAGCAGTACTTC
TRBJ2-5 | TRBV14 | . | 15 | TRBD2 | CASSPGLAGVATQYF | TGTGCCAGCAGCCCAGGACTAGCCGGGGTTGCGACCCAGTACTTC
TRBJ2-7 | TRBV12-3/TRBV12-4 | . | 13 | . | CASSRANMDEQYF | TGTGCCAGCAGCCGAGCCAATATGGACGAGCAGTACTTC
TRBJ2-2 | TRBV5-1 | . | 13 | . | CASSVDFTGELFF | TGCGCCAGCAGCGTGGACTTTACCGGGGAGCTGTTTTTT
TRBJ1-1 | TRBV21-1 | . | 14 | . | CASSKINGRTEAFF | TGTGCCAGCAGCAAAATTAACGGTCGCACTGAAGCTTTCTTT
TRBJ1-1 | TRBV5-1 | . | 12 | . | CASSLSGREAFF | TGCGCCAGCAGCTTGAGTGGGAGGGAAGCTTTCTTT
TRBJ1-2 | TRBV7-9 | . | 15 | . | CASSYGQFYNYGYTF | TGTGCCAGCAGCTATGGACAGTTTTACAACTATGGCTACACCTTC
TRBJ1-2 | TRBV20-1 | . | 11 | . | CSARSGYGYTF | TGCAGTGCTAGATCAGGCTATGGCTACACCTTC
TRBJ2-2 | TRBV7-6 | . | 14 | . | CASSLLADTGELFF | TGTGCCAGCAGCTTGCTCGCGGACACCGGGGAGCTGTTTTTT
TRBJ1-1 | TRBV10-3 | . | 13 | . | CAISIQGNTEAFF | TGTGCCATCAGTATCCAGGGGAACACTGAAGCTTTCTTT
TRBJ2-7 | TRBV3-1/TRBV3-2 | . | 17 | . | CASSQVLLAERGYEQYF | TGTGCCAGCAGCCAAGTTTTGTTAGCGGAGAGGGGCTACGAGCAGTACTTC
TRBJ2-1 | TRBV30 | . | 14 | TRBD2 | CAWIELATYNEQFF | TGTGCCTGGATAGAACTAGCGACCTACAATGAGCAGTTCTTC
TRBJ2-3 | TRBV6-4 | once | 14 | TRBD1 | CASSLQGSTDTQYF | TGTGCCAGCAGTCTACAGGGGAGCACAGATACGCAGTATTTT